The entry that follows covers one T cell receptor beta chain sequence. Original data processing: Amplification of reference gene primers provided the estimated nucleated cell counts. Clones were read by immunoSEQ multiplex PCR, and TCRdb kept only the in-frame ones, dropping some. V, J and clone size are those of that table, while D and trimming were read from the DNA. The data hold some 150,000 clones, with 84% observed a single time. V was clipped by 5 bases and J by 0 bases, with 19 bases between them. The CDR3 has 17 residues. Germline loops: CDR1 SGHTA, CDR2 FQGTGA. This sample stems from a study of blood T cell repertoires in COVID-19. Study at large: COVID-19 samples collected from the United States, Italy and Spain covered acute and convalescent phases. Sample material is recorded as cDNA or gDNA derived from T cells, B-cell-depleted T cells, or PBMCs.

Input material: peripheral blood. The receptor was derived from a woman in her forties or fifties with acute or convalescent COVID-19. The chain links TRBV7-3 to TRBJ1-1; tentatively, D is TRBD1 (5 bases). CDR3 bases: TGTGCCAGCAGCGCCTGGACTGGGGGGTTCATGAACACTGAAGCTTTCTTT. This codes for CASSAWTGGFMNTEAFF.